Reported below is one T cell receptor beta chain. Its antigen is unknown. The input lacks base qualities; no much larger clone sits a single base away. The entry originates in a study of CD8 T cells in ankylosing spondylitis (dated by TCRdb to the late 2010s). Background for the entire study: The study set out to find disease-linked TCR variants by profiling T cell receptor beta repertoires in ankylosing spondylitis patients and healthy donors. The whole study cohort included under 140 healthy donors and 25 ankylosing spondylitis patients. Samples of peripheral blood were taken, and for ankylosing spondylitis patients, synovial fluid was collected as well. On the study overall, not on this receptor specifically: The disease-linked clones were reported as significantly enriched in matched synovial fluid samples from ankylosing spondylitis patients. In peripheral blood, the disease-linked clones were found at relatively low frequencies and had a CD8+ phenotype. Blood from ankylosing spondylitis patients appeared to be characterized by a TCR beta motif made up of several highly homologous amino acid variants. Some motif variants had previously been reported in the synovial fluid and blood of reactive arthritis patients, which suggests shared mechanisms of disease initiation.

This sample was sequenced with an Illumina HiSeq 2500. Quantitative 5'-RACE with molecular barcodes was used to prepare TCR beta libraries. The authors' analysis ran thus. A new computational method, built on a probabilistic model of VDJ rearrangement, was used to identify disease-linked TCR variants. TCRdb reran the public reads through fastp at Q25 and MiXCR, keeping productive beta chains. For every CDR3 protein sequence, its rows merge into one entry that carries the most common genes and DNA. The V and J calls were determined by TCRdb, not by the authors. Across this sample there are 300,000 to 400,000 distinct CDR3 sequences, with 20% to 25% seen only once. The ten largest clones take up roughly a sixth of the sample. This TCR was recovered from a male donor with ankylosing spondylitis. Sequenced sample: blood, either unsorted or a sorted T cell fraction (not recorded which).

The CDR3 protein sequence reads: CASRVSGASNEQFF. Here is the DNA: TGTGCCAGCAGGGTGTCAGGGGCCTCCAATGAGCAGTTCTTC. This receptor chain uses TRBV7-2 and TRBJ2-1; D gene: possibly TRBD1, on 6 matching bases. The germline V gene encodes CDR1 SGHTA and CDR2 FQGNSA. Taken from cysteine to phenylalanine, the CDR3 has 14 residues. Just the 42-base CDR3 DNA is kept, in frame starting at base 1. At the junction V is shortened by 6 bases and J by 6 bases, with 15 bases in between.